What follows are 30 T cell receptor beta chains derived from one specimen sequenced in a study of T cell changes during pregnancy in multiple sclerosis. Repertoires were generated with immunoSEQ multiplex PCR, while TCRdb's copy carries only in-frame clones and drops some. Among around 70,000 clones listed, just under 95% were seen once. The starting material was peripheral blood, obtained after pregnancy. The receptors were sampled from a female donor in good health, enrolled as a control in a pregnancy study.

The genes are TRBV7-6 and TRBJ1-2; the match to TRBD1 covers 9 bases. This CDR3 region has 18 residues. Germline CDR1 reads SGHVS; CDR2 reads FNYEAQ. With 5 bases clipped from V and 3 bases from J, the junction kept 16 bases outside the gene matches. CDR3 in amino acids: CASSPYLGGQGYDYGYTF. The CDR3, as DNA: TGTGCCAGCAGCCCGTACCTGGGGGGACAGGGCTATGACTATGGCTACACCTTC. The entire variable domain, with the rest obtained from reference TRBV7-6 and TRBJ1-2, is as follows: GAGVSQSPRYKVTKRGQDVALRCDPISGHVSLYWYRQALGQGPEFLTYFNYEAQQDKSGLPNDRFSAERPEGSISTLTIQRTEQRDSAMYRCASSPYLGGQGYDYGYTFGSGTRLTVV.

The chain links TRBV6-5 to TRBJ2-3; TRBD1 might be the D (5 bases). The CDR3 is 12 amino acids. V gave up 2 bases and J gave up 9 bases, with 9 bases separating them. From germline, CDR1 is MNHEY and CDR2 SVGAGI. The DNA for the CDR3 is TGTGCCAGCAGTTACGACAGTTTGACGCAGTATTTT. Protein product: CASSYDSLTQYF.

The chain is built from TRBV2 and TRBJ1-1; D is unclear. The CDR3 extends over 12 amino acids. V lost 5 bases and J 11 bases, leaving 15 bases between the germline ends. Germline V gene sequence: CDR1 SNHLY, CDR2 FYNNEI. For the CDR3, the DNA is TGTGCCAGCAGTCAGACCGCGACCGGGGCTTTCTTT. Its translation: CASSQTATGAFF.

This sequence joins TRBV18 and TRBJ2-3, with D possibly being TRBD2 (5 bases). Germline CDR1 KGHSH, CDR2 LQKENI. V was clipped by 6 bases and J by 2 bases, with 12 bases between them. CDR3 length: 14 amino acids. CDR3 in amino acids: CASSPGLATDTQYF. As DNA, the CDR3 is TGTGCCAGCTCCCCTGGACTCGCCACAGATACGCAGTATTTT.

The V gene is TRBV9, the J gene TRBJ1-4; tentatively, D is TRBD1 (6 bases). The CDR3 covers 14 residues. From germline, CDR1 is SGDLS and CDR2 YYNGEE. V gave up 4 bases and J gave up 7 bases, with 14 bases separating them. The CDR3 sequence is CASSPRQEVEKLFF. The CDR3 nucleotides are TGTGCCAGCAGCCCCCGACAGGAGGTTGAAAAACTGTTTTTT. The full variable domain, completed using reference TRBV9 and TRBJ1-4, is DSGVTQTPKHLITATGQRVTLRCSPRSGDLSVYWYQQSLDQGLQFLIQYYNGEERAKGNILERFSAQQFPDLHSELNLSSLELGDSALYFCASSPRQEVEKLFFGSGTQLSVL.

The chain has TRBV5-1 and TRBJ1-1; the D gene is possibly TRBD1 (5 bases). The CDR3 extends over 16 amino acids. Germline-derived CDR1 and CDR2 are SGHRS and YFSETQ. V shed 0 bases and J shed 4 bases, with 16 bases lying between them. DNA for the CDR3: TGCGCCAGCAGCTTGGTAGCTGGGGCAGGGTCCACTGAAGCTTTCTTT. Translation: CASSLVAGAGSTEAFF.

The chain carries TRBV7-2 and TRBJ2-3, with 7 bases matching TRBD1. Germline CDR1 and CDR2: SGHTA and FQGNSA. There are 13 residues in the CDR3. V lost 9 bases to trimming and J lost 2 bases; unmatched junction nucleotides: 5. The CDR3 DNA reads TGTGCCAGGTGGGACAGTCTCACAGATACGCAGTATTTT. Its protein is CARWDSLTDTQYF.

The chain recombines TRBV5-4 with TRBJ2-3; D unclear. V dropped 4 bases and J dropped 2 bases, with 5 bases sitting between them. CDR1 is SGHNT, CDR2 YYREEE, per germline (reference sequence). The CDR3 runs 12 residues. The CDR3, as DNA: TGTGCCAGCAGCCAGTACACAGATACGCAGTATTTT. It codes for CASSQYTDTQYF.

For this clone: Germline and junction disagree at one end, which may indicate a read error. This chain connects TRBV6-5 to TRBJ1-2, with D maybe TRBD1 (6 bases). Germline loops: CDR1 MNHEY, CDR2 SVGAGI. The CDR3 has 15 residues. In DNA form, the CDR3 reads TGTGCCAGCAGTGACTCCGGGACACTCTTGCCTGGCTACACCTTC. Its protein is CASSDSGTLLPGYTF.

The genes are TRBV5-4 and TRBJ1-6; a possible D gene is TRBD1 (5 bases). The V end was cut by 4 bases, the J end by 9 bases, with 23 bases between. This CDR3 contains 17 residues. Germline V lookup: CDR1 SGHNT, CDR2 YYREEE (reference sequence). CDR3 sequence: CASSDGGRPRQGSPLHF. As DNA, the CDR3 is TGTGCCAGCAGCGACGGGGGAAGGCCACGCCAGGGTTCACCCCTCCACTTT.

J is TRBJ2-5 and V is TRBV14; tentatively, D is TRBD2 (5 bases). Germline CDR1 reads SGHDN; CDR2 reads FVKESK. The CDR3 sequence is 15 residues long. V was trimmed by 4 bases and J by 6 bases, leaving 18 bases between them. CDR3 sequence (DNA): TGTGCCAGCAGCCCACGGATCGGGGTCGTGAAGACCCAGTACTTC. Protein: CASSPRIGVVKTQYF.

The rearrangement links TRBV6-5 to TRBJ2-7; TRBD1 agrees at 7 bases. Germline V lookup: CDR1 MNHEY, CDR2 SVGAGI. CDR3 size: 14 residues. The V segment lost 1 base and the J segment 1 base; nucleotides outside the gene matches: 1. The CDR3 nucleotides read TGTGCCAGCAGTTACTTCAGGGGGTCCTACGAGCAGTACTTC. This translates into CASSYFRGSYEQYF.

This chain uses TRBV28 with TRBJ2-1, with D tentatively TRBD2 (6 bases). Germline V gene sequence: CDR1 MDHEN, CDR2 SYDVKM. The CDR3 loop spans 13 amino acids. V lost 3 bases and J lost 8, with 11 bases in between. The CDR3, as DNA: TGTGCCAGCAGTTTTGCGGGGAAGGATGAGCAGTTCTTC. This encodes CASSFAGKDEQFF.

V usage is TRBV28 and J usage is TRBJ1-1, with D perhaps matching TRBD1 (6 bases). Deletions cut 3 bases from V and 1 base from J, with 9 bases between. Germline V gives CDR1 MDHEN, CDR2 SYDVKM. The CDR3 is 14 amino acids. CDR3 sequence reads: CASSFLGGNTEAFF. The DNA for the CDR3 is TGTGCCAGCAGTTTTTTAGGGGGGAACACTGAAGCTTTCTTT.

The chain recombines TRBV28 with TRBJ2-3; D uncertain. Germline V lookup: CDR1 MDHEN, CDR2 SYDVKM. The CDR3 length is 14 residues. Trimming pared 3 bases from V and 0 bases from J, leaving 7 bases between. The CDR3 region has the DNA TGTGCCAGCAGTTTGAGGATTAGCACAGATACGCAGTATTTT. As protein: CASSLRISTDTQYF.

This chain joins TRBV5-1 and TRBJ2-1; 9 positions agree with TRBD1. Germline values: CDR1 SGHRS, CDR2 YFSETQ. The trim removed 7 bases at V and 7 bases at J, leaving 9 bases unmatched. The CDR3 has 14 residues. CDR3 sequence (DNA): TGCGCCAGCTCGGGACAGGGACTGGGGAATGAGCAGTTCTTC. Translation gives CASSGQGLGNEQFF.

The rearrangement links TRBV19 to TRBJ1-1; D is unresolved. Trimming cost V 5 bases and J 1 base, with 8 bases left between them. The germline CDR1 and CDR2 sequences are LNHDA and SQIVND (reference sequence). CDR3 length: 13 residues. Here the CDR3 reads CASSPLGNTEAFF. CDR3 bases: TGTGCCAGTAGTCCTCTCGGGAACACTGAAGCTTTCTTT.

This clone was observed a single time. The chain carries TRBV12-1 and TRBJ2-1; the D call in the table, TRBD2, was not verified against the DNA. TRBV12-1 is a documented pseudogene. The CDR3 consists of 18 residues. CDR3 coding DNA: TGTGCCAGCAGCTCCGGGACTTTTTCTTTAAGCTCCTACAATGAGCAGTTCTTC. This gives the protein CASSSGTFSLSSYNEQFF.

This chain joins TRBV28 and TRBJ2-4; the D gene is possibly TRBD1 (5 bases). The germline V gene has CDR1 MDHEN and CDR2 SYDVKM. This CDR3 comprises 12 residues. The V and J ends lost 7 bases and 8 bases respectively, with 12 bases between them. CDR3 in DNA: TGTGCCAGCACAGCAGGGCGAGACATTCAGTACTTC. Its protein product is CASTAGRDIQYF.

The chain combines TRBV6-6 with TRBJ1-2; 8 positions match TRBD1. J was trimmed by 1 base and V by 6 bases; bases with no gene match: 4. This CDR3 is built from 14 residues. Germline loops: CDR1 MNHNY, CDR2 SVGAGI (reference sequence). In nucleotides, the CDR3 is TGTGCCAGCAGGGGGGACAGGAATAACTATGGCTACACCTTC. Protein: CASRGDRNNYGYTF.

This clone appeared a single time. DNA for the CDR3: TGTGCCAGCAGTCCCCCGGGACAGGGGATATACGGCTACACCTTC. Protein sequence: CASSPPGQGIYGYTF. V usage is TRBV28 and J usage is TRBJ1-2; 10 bases fit TRBD1. The CDR3 is 15 residues long. The trim removed 5 bases at V and 8 bases at J, leaving 11 bases unmatched. Germline assignment: CDR1 MDHEN and CDR2 SYDVKM.

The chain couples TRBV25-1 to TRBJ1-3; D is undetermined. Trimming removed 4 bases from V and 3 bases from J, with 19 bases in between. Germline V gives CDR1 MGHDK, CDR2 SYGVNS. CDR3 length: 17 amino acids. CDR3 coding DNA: TGTGCCAGCAGTGGATATAGACATGATCCATATGGAAACACCATATATTTT. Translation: CASSGYRHDPYGNTIYF.

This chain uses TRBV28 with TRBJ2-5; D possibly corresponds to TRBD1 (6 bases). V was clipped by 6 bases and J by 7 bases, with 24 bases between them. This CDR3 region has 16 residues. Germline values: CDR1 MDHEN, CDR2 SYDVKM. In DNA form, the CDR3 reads TGTGCCAGCAGGCCCCTAGGGGACACCAGGGCGGGGACCCAGTACTTC. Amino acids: CASRPLGDTRAGTQYF.

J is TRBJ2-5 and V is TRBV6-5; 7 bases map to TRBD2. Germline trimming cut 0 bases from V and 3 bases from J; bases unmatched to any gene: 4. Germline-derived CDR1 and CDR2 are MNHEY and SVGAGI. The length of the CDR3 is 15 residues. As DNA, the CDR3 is TGTGCCAGCAGTTACTCGTCACGGGGGGAAGAGACCCAGTACTTC. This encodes CASSYSSRGEETQYF.

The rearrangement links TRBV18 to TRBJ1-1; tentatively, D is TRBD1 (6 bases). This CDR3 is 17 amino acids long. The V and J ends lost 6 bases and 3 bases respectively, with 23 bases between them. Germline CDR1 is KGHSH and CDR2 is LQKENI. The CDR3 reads CASSLSSTGSLDTEAFF. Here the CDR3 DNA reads TGTGCCAGCTCCCTCTCCTCCACAGGGTCGTTGGACACTGAAGCTTTCTTT.

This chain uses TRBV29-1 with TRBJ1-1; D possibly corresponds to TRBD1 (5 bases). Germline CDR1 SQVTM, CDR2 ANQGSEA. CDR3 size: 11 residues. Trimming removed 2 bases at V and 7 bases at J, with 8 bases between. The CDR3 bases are TGCAGCGTTGAACGACAGTTTGAAGCTTTCTTT. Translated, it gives CSVERQFEAFF.

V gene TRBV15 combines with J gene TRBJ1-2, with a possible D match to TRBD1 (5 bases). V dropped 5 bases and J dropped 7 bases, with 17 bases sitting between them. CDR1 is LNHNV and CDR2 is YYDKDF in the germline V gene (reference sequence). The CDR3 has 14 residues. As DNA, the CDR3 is TGTGCCACCAGCCTCGGGGGTGGATATGGTGGCTACACCTTC. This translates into CATSLGGGYGGYTF.

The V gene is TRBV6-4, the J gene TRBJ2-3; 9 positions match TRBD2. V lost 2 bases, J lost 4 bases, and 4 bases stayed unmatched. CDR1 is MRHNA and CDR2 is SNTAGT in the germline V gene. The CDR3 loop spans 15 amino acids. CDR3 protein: CASSDRAGGSDTQYF. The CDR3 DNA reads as TGTGCCAGCAGTGACCGAGCGGGAGGTTCAGATACGCAGTATTTT.

In nucleotides, the CDR3 is TGTGCCATCAGTGAGATTAGCGGGGGCCCCTCCTACGAGCAGTACTTC. This sequence encodes CAISEISGGPSYEQYF. The chain joins TRBV10-3 to TRBJ2-7; 9 bases map to TRBD2. The CDR3 length is 16 residues. Germline V gene data show CDR1 as ENHRY and CDR2 as SYGVKD. V shed 2 bases and J 0 bases; nucleotides not matched to a gene: 5.

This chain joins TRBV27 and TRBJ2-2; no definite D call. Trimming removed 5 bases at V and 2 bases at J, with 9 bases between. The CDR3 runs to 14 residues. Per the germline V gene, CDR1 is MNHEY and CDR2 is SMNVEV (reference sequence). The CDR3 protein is CASSRQFNTGELFF. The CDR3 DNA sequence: TGTGCCAGCAGTCGCCAGTTTAACACCGGGGAGCTGTTTTTT.